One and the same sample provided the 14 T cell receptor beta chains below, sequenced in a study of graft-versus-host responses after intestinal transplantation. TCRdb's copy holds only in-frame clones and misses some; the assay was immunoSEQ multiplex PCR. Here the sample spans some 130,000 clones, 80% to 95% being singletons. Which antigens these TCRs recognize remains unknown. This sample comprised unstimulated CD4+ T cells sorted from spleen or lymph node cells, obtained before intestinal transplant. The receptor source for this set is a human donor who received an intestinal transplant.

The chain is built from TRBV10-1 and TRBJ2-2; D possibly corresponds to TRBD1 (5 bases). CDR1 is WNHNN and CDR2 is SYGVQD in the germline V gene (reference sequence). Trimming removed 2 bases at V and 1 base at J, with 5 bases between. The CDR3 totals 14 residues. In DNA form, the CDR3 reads TGCGCCAGCAGTGAGAGGGGGAACACCGGGGAGCTGTTTTTT. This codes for CASSERGNTGELFF.

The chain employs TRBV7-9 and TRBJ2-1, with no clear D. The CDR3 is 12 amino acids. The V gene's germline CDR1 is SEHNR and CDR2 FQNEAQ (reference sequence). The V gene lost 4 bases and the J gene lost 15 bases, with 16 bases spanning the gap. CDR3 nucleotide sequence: TGTGCCAGCAGCTCCGCTTCGTGGTTTTCGTTCTTC. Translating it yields CASSSASWFSFF. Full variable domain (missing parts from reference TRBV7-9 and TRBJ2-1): DTGVSQNPRHKITKRGQNVTFRCDPISEHNRLYWYRQTLGQGPEFLTYFQNEAQLEKSRLLSDRFSAERPKGSFSTLEIQRTEQGDSAMYLCASSSASWFSFFGPGTRLTVL.

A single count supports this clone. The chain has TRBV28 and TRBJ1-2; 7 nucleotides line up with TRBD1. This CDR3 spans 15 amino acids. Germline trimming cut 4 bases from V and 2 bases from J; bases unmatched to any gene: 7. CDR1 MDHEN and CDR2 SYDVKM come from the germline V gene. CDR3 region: CASSSAGTDNYGYTF. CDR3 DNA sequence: TGTGCCAGCAGTTCAGCCGGGACAGACAACTATGGCTACACCTTC.

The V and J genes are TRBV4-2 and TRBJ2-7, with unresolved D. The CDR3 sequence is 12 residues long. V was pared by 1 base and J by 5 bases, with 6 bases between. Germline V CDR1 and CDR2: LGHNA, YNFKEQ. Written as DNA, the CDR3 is TGTGCCAGCAGCCAAGGCAGTAACGAGCAGTACTTC. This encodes CASSQGSNEQYF.

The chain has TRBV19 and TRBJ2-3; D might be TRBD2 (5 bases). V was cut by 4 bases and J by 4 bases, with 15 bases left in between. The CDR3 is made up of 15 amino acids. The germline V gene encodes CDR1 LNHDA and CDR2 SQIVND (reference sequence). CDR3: CASSKLAGFADTQYF. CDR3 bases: TGTGCCAGTAGTAAGCTAGCTGGTTTCGCAGATACGCAGTATTTT.

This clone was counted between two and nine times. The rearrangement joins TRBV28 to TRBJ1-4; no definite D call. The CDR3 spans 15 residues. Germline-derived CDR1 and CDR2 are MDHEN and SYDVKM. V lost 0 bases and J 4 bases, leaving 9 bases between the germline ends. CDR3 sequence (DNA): TGTGCCAGCAGTTTATGGCGAGGGAATAATGAAAAACTGTTTTTT. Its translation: CASSLWRGNNEKLFF.

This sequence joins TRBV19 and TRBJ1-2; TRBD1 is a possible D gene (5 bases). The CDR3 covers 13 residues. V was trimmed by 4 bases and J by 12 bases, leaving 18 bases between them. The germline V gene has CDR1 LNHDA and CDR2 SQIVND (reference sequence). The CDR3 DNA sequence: TGTGCCAGTAGTACCGGGACGTCGGTGGGGAACACCTTC. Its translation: CASSTGTSVGNTF.

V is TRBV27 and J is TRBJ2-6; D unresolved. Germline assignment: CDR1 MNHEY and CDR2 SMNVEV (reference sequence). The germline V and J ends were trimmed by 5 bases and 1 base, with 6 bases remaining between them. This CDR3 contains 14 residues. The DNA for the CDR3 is TGTGCCAGCAGTCCCCGATCTGGGGCCAACGTCCTGACTTTC. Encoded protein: CASSPRSGANVLTF. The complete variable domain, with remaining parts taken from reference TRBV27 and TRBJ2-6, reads EAQVTQNPRYLITVTGKKLTVTCSQNMNHEYMSWYRQDPGLGLRQIYYSMNVEVTDKGDVPEGYKVSRKEKRNFPLILESPSPNQTSLYFCASSPRSGANVLTFGAGSRLTVL.

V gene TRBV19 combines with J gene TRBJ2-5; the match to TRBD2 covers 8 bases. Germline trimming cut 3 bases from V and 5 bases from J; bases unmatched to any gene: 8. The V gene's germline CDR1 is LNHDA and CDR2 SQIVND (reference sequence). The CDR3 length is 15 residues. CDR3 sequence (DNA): TGTGCCAGTAGTATGGTCTCAGCGGGAGAGGAGACCCAGTACTTC. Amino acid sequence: CASSMVSAGEETQYF.

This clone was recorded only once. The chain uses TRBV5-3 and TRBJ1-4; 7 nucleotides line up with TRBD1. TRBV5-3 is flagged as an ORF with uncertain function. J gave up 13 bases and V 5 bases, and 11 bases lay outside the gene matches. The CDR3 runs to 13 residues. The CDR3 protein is CARRDRQGQILFF. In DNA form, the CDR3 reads TGTGCCAGAAGAGATAGACAGGGACAAATACTGTTTTTT.

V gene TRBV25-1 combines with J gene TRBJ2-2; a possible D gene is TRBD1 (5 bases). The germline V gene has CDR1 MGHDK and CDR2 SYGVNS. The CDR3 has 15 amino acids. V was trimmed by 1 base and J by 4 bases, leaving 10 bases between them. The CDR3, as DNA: TGTGCCAGCAGTGAATTAATCAGGGCCACCGGGGAGCTGTTTTTT. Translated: CASSELIRATGELFF.

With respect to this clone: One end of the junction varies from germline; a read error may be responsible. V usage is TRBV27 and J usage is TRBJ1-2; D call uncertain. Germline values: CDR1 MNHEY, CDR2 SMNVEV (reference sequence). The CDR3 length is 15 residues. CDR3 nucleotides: TGTGCCAGCAGTTTATTACCCTGGGAGAGGGATGGCCACACCTTC. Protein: CASSLLPWERDGHTF.

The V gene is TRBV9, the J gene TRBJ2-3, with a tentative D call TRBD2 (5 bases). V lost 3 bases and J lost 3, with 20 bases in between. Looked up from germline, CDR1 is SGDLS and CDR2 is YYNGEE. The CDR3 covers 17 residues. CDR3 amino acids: CASSANFYGILTDTQYF. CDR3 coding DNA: TGTGCCAGCAGCGCTAACTTCTACGGGATATTGACAGATACGCAGTATTTT.

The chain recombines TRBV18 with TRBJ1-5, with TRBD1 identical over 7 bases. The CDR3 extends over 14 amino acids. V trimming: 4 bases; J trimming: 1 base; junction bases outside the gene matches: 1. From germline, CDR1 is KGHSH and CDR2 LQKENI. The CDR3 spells CASSQGQSNQPQHF. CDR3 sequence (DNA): TGTGCCAGCTCACAGGGACAGAGCAATCAGCCCCAGCATTTT.